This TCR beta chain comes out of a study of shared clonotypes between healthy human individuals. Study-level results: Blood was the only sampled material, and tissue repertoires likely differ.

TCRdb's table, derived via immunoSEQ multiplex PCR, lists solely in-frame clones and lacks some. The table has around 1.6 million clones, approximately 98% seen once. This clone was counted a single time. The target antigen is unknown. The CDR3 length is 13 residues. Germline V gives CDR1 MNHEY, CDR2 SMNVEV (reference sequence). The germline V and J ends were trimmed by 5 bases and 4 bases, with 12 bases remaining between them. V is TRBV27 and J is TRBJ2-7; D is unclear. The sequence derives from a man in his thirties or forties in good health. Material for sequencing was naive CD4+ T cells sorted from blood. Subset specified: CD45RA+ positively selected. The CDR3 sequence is CASSNPLQYEQYF. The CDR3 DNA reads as TGTGCCAGCAGTAACCCCCTACAGTACGAGCAGTACTTC.